The present TCR beta chain was sequenced within a study of T cells after yellow fever vaccination. On the study more broadly: SMART-Seq v4 Ultra Low Input prepared libraries from low-cell fractions. Overall study results and limits: The study re-detected most primary-vaccination clones after the booster (approximately 97% CD4, roughly 85% CD8).

Worth noting for this clonotype: Its antigen is not identified.

Via MiXCR, TCRdb re-called the 5' RACE reads, giving one row per CDR3 protein. The data hold about 350,000 distinct CDR3 sequences, with approximately 13% observed a single time. Trimming removed 3 bases from V and 2 bases from J, with 8 bases in between. The CDR3 sequence is 14 residues long. Germline CDR1 and CDR2: LNHDA and SQIVND (reference sequence). V and J are TRBV19 and TRBJ2-4; D remains ambiguous. The clonotype originates from a young man who received the YFV17D yellow fever vaccine. The source was CD4+ T cells sorted from PBMCs, collected 15 days after the yellow fever booster vaccination. In DNA, the CDR3 is TGTGCCAGTAGTATGTGGGGAACCAAAAACATTCAGTACTTC. As protein: CASSMWGTKNIQYF.